Below are 11 T cell receptor beta chains sequenced from a single sample in a study of graft-versus-host responses after intestinal transplantation. Intraepithelial and lamina propria lymphocytes were released after the graft tissue was processed. Profiled with immunoSEQ multiplex PCR; TCRdb holds only in-frame clones, not every one. The profile shows about 4,000 clones, roughly 70% of them singletons. The material sequenced was ileum tissue, taken 17 days after transplant. The receptors derive from a human patient who received an intestinal transplant, so some T cells may come from the graft donor.

In its sample, this clone was seen a few times. One end of the junction fails to match germline, which may point to a read error. This chain links TRBV7-7 with TRBJ2-5; 7 bases line up with TRBD2. CDR3 size: 15 residues. Per the germline V gene, CDR1 is SSHAT and CDR2 is FNYEAQ (reference sequence). CDR3 amino acids: CASSLMGGGQETQYF. CDR3 bases: TGTGCTAGCAGCTTGATGGGGGGGGGTCAAGAGACCCAGTACTTC.

Turning to this clone: Other nucleotide sequences in the sample specify the same CDR3. The chain has TRBV27 and TRBJ1-5, with D maybe TRBD1 (5 bases). The V gene's germline CDR1 is MNHEY and CDR2 SMNVEV (reference sequence). The V gene lost 2 bases and the J gene lost 3 bases, with 8 bases spanning the gap. The CDR3 is made up of 14 amino acids. Here the CDR3 DNA reads TGTGCCAGCAGTTTAGGGGCAGACAATCAGCCCCAGCATTTT. Amino acids: CASSLGADNQPQHF.

This sequence joins TRBV5-1 and TRBJ2-3, with D possibly TRBD1 on 5 matching bases. The DNA end is a closer match to TRBJ1-5, so the J assignment may be wrong. CDR1 is SGHRS, CDR2 YFSETQ, per germline. There are 17 residues in the CDR3. The CDR3 here is CASSLVEISGGADTQHF. In DNA form, the CDR3 reads TGCGCCAGCAGCTTGGTGGAGATTAGCGGGGGAGCAGATACGCAGCATTTT.

This chain uses TRBV10-3 with TRBJ2-3; 11 nucleotides match TRBD2. CDR1 is ENHRY and CDR2 is SYGVKD in the germline V gene. The V segment lost 10 bases and the J segment 0 bases; nucleotides outside the gene matches: 6. This CDR3 has 15 amino acids. The CDR3 DNA reads as TGTGCCACCGGGACTAGCGGAACTAGCACAGATACGCAGTATTTT. Translation: CATGTSGTSTDTQYF.

This chain connects TRBV9 to TRBJ1-2; 7 bases align to TRBD1. This CDR3 region has 17 residues. CDR1 and CDR2 (germline): SGDLS, YYNGEE. Trimming at V came to 0 bases and at J to 0 bases, leaving 8 bases not matched to a gene. The DNA of the CDR3 is TGTGCCAGCAGCGTAGGTAAAGGGGGCGAAGCTAACTATGGCTACACCTTC. Protein product: CASSVGKGGEANYGYTF.

The chain carries TRBV6-5 and TRBJ2-1, with 11 bases that match TRBD2. Germline V lookup: CDR1 MNHEY, CDR2 SVGAGI. J lost 12 bases, V lost 6 bases, and 13 bases had no gene match. This CDR3 comprises 15 residues. The CDR3 nucleotides read TGTGCCAGCAGACCGACTAGCGGGGATATCGGGGGGCAGTTCTTC. It is translated as CASRPTSGDIGGQFF.

This clone was counted only a few times. The V gene is TRBV18, the J gene TRBJ2-5; 10 nucleotides line up with TRBD2. V was pared by 0 bases and J by 1 base, with 5 bases of the junction left unmatched. Germline V gene sequence: CDR1 KGHSH, CDR2 LQKENI. The CDR3 length is 17 residues. The CDR3 bases are TGTGCCAGCTCACCACCAAAGGGACTAGCGTCCCAAGAGACCCAGTACTTC. Translation: CASSPPKGLASQETQYF.

The V call is TRBV28, the J call TRBJ1-1, with D maybe TRBD1 (6 bases). Germline-derived CDR1 and CDR2 are MDHEN and SYDVKM. The V end lost 8 bases, the J end lost 2 bases, and 18 bases lay between the germline ends. The CDR3 is 15 residues long. In DNA, the CDR3 is TGTGCCAGCGCACCCTCGACAGGTTATAACACTGAAGCTTTCTTT. As protein: CASAPSTGYNTEAFF.

The CDR3 DNA sequence: TGTGCCAGCTCACCGGGACAGGGAAACACCATATATTTT. Its protein product is CASSPGQGNTIYF. The chain combines TRBV18 with TRBJ1-3; TRBD1 aligns across 7 bases. CDR3 length: 13 amino acids. Germline V lookup: CDR1 KGHSH, CDR2 LQKENI. J was trimmed by 4 bases and V by 3 bases; bases with no gene match: 0.

The gene calls are TRBV19 and TRBJ1-1; no definite D call. CDR3 length equals 13 residues. The V gene lost 1 base and the J gene lost 10 bases, with 13 bases spanning the gap. Germline CDR1 is LNHDA and CDR2 is SQIVND (reference sequence). The CDR3 reads CASSIVSEVGAFF. As DNA, the CDR3 is TGTGCCAGTAGTATAGTATCCGAGGTTGGAGCTTTCTTT.

The chain combines TRBV5-1 with TRBJ2-1; 12 bases match TRBD2. From germline, CDR1 is SGHRS and CDR2 YFSETQ. The CDR3 extends over 16 amino acids. V lost 3 bases and J lost 8; bases outside the gene matches: 9. CDR3 nucleotides: TGCGCCAGCAGCTCTGGGCGACTAGCGGGGGTGGATGAGCAGTTCTTC. Encoded protein: CASSSGRLAGVDEQFF.